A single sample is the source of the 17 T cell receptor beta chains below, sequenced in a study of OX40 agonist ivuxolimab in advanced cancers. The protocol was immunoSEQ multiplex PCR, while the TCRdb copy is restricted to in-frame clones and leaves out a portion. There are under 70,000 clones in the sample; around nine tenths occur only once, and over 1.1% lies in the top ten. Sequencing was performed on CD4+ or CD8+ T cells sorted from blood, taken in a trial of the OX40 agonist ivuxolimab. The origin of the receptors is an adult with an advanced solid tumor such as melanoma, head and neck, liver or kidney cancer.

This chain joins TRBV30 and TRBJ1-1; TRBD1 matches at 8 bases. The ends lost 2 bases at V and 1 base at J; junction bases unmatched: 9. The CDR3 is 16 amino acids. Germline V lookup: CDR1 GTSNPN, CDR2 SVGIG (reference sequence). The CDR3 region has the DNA TGTGCCTGGAGTTCCCTAAGGACAGGGAGGAACACTGAAGCTTTCTTT. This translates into CAWSSLRTGRNTEAFF.

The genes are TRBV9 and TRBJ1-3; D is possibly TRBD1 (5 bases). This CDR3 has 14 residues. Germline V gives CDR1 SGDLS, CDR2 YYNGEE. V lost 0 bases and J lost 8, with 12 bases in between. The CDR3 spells CASSVGTIPDTIYF. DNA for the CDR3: TGTGCCAGCAGCGTAGGGACAATCCCTGACACCATATATTTT.

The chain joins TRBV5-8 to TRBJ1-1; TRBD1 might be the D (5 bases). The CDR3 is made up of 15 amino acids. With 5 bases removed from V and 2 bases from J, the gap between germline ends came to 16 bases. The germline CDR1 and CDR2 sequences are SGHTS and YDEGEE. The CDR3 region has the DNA TGTGCCAGCAGACACAGGTCTCAGCTAAACACTGAAGCTTTCTTT. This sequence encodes CASRHRSQLNTEAFF.

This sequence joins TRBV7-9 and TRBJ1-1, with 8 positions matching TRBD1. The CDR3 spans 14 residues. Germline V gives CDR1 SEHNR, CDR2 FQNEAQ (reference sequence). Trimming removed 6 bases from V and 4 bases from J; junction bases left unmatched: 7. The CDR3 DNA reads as TGTGCCAGCAGACACACAGGGGGTGCCACTGAAGCTTTCTTT. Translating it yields CASRHTGGATEAFF.

The CDR3 spells CASSSRVTGTNEKLFF. As DNA, the CDR3 is TGTGCCAGCAGTTCCCGCGTTACGGGTACTAATGAAAAACTGTTTTTT. The rearrangement links TRBV28 to TRBJ1-4; no clear D gene. The CDR3 runs to 16 residues. Trimming took off 4 bases at V and 2 bases at J, with 14 bases between the two ends. CDR1 is MDHEN and CDR2 is SYDVKM in the germline V gene.

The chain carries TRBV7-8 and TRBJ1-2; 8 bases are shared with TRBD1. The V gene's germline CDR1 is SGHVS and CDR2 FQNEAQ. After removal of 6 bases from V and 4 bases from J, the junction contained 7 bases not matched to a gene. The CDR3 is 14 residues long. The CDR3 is CASRKTGEGYGYTF. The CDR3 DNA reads TGTGCCAGCAGGAAGACAGGGGAAGGCTATGGCTACACCTTC.

CDR3 DNA sequence: TGTGCCAGCAGCCAAACCGACAGGGCGAACACTGAAGCTTTCTTT. The encoded protein is CASSQTDRANTEAFF. The rearrangement joins TRBV6-1 to TRBJ1-1; 7 nucleotides line up with TRBD1. V shed 6 bases and J 1 base; nucleotides not matched to a gene: 8. This CDR3 region has 15 residues. Germline-derived CDR1 and CDR2 are MNHNS and SASEGT.

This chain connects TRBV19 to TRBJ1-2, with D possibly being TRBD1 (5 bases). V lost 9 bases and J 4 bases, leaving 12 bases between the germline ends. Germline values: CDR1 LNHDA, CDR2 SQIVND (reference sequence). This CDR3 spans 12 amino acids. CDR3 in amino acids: CASYGGGYGYTF. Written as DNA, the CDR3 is TGTGCCAGCTACGGGGGGGGCTATGGCTACACCTTC.

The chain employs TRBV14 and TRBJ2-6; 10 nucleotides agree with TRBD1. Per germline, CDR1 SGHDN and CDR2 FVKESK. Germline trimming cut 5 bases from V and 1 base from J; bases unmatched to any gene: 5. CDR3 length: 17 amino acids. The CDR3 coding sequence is TGTGCCAGCAGCGACGGGACAGGGGTGTCTGGGGCCAACGTCCTGACTTTC. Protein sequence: CASSDGTGVSGANVLTF.

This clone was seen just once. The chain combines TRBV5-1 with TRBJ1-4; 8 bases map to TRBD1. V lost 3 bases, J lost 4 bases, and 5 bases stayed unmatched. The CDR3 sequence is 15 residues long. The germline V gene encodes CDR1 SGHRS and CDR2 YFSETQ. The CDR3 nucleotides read TGCGCCAGCAGCTCCGGGACAGGACTTAATGAAAAACTGTTTTTT. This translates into CASSSGTGLNEKLFF.

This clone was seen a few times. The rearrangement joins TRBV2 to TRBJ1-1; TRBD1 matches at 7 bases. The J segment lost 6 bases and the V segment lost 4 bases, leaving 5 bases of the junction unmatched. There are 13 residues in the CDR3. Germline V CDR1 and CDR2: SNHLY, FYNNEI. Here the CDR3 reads CASSARGIPEAFF. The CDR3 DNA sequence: TGTGCCAGCAGTGCCAGGGGGATACCTGAAGCTTTCTTT. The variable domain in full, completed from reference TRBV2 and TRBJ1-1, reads EPEVTQTPSHQVTQMGQEVILRCVPISNHLYFYWYRQILGQKVEFLVSFYNNEISEKSEIFDDQFSVERPDGSNFTLKIRSTKLEDSAMYFCASSARGIPEAFFGQGTRLTVV.

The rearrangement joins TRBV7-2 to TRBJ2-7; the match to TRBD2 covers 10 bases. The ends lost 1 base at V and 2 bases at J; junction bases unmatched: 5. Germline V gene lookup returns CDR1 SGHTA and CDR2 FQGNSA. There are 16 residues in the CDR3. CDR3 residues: CASSLGGLAGAYEQYF. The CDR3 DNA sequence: TGTGCCAGCAGCTTAGGTGGCCTAGCGGGAGCCTACGAGCAGTACTTC.

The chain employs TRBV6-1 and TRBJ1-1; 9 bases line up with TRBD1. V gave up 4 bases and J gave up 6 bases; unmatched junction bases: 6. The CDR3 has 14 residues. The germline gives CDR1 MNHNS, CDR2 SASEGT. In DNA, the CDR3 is TGTGCCAGCAGTGGAGACAGGGGGGTGTCTGAAGCTTTCTTT. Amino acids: CASSGDRGVSEAFF.

The CDR3 reads CASSLPERLTPGKLFF. Here the CDR3 DNA reads TGTGCCAGCAGTCTACCCGAACGACTTACCCCGGGAAAACTGTTTTTT. The V call is TRBV6-6, the J call TRBJ1-4; D gene uncertain. The CDR3 extends over 16 amino acids. Germline CDR1 reads MNHNY; CDR2 reads SVGAGI (reference sequence). With 5 bases removed from V and 10 bases from J, the gap between germline ends came to 23 bases.

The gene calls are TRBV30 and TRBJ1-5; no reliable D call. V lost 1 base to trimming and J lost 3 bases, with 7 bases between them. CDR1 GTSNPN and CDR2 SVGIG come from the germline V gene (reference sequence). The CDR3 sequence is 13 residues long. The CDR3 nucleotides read TGTGCCTGGAGTGCGACCGACAATCAGCCCCAGCATTTT. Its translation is CAWSATDNQPQHF. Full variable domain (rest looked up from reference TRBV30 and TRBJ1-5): SQTIHQWPATLVQPVGSPLSLECTVEGTSNPNLYWYRQAAGRGLQLLFYSVGIGQISSEVPQNLSASRPQDRQFILSSKKLLLSDSGFYLCAWSATDNQPQHFGDGTRLSIL.

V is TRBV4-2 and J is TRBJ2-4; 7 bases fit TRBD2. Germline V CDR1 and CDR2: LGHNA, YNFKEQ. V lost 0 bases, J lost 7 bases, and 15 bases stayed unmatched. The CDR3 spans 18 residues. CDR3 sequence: CASSQEVALAVSGNIQYF. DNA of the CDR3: TGTGCCAGCAGCCAAGAGGTAGCCTTAGCGGTTAGCGGGAACATTCAGTACTTC.

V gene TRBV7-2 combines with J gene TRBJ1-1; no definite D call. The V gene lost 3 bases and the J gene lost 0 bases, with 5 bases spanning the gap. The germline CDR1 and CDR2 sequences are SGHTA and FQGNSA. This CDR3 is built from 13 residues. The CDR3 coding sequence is TGTGCCAGCAGCTTCGAAATGAACACTGAAGCTTTCTTT. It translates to CASSFEMNTEAFF.